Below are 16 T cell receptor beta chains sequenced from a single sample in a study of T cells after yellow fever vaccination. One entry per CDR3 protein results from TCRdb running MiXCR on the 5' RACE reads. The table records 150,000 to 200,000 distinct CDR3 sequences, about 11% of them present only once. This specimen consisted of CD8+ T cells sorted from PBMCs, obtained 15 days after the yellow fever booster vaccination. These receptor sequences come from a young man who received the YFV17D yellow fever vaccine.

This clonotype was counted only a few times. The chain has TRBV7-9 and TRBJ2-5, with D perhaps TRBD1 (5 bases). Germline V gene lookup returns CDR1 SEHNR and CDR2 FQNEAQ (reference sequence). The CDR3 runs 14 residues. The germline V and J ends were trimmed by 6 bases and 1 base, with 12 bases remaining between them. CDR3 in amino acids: CASSRIDSQETQYF. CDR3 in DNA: TGTGCCAGCAGTCGTATTGACAGCCAAGAGACCCAGTACTTC.

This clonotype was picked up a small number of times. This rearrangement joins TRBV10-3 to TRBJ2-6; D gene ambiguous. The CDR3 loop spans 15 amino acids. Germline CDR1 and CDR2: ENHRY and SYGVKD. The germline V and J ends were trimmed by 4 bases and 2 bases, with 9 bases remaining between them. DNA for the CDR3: TGTGCCATCAGTGGTTCACGAGCTGGGGCCAACGTCCTGACTTTC. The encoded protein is CAISGSRAGANVLTF.

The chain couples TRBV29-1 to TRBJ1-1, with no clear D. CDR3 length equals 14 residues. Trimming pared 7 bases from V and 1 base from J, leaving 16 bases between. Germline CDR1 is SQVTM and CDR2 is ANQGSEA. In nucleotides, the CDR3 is TGCAGCGGTTTCCTGGGGAGGGCGAACACTGAAGCTTTCTTT. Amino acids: CSGFLGRANTEAFF.

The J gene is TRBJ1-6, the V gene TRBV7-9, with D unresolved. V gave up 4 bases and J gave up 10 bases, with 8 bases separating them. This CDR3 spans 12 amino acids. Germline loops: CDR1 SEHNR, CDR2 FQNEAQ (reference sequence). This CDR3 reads CASSSLTSPLHF. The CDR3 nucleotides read TGTGCCAGCAGCTCCCTCACCTCACCCCTCCACTTT.

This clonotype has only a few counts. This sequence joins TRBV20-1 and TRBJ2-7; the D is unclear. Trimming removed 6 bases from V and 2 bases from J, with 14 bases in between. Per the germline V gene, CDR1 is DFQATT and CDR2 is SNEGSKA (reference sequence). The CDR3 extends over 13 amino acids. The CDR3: CSAGKAHPYEQYF. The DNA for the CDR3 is TGCAGTGCAGGGAAGGCCCACCCCTACGAGCAGTACTTC.

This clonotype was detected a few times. The CDR3 DNA reads as TGTGCCAGCAGCTTAACGGGGGCCCTCGGCGAGCAGTACTTC. This gives the protein CASSLTGALGEQYF. V and J are TRBV7-6 and TRBJ2-7; TRBD1 or TRBD2 may be the D gene (6 bases each). The V gene's germline CDR1 is SGHVS and CDR2 FNYEAQ. V was shortened by 2 bases and J by 6 bases, with 14 bases between the two germline ends. The CDR3 covers 14 residues. The full variable domain, in which reference TRBV7-6 and TRBJ2-7 provide the parts outside the CDR3, is GAGVSQSPRYKVTKRGQDVALRCDPISGHVSLYWYRQALGQGPEFLTYFNYEAQQDKSGLPNDRFSAERPEGSISTLTIQRTEQRDSAMYRCASSLTGALGEQYFGPGTRLTVT.

The CDR3 DNA reads as TGCAGTGCTCCCTCTCCGGACTCCGGGGAGCTGTTTTTT. This translates into CSAPSPDSGELFF. The chain recombines TRBV20-1 with TRBJ2-2, with D possibly being TRBD2 (5 bases). Looked up from germline, CDR1 is DFQATT and CDR2 is SNEGSKA (reference sequence). CDR3 size: 13 residues. V was pared by 5 bases and J by 6 bases, with 13 bases between.

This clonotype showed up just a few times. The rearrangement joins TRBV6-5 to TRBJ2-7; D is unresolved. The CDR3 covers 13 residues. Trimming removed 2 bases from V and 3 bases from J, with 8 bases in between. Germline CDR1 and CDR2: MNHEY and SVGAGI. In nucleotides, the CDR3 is TGTGCCAGCAGTTACCGGGCGGACTACGAGCAGTACTTC. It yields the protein CASSYRADYEQYF.

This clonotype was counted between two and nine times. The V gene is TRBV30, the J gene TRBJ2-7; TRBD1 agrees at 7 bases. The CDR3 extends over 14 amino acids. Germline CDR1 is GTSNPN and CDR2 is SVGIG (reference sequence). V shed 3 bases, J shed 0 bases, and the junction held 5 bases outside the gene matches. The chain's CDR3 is CAWSTGARSYEQYF. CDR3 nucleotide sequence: TGTGCCTGGAGCACAGGGGCCCGCTCCTACGAGCAGTACTTC.

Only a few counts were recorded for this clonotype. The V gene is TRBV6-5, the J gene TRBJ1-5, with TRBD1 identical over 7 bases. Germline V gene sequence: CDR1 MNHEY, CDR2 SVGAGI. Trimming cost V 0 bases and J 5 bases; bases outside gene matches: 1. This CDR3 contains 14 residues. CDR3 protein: CASSYSTGYQPQHF. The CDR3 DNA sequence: TGTGCCAGCAGTTACTCGACAGGGTATCAGCCCCAGCATTTT.

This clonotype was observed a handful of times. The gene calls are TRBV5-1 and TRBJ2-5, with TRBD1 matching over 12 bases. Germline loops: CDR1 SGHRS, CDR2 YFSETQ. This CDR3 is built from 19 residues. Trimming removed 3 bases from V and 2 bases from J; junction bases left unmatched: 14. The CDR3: CASSSPPGTGGTWQETQYF. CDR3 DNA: TGCGCCAGCAGCTCGCCCCCCGGGACAGGGGGCACGTGGCAAGAGACCCAGTACTTC.

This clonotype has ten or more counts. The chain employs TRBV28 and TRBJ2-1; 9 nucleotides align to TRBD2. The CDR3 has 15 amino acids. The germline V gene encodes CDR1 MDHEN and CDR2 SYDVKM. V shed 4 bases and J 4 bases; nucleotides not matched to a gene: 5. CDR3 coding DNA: TGTGCCAGCAGTTATGCGGGGGGGCCATACAATGAGCAGTTCTTC. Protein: CASSYAGGPYNEQFF.

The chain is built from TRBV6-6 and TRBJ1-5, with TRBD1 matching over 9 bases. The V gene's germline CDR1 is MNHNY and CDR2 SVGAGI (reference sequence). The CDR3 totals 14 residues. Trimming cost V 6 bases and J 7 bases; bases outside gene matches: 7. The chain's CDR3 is CASRPTGGWQPQHF. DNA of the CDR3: TGTGCCAGCAGGCCCACAGGGGGCTGGCAGCCCCAGCATTTT.

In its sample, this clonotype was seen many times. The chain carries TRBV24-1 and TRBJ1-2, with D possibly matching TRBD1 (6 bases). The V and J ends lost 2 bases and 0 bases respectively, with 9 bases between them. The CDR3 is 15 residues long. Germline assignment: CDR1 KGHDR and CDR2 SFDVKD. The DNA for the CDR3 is TGTGCCACCAGTGATTCGGACAGACCTAACTATGGCTACACCTTC. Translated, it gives CATSDSDRPNYGYTF.

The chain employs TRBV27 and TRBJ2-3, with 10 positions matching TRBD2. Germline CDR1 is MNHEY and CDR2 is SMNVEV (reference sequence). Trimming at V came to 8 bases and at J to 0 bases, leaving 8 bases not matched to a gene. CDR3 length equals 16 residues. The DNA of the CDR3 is TGTGCCAGCTTCAGGCTAGCGGGAGCTAGCACAGATACGCAGTATTTT. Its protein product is CASFRLAGASTDTQYF.

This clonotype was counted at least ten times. The CDR3 loop reads CASSLGLAGEQFF. The CDR3, as DNA: TGTGCCAGCAGTTTGGGACTAGCGGGAGAGCAGTTCTTC. This chain links TRBV11-3 with TRBJ2-1, with TRBD2 identical over 13 bases. The CDR3 is made up of 13 amino acids. Germline V gene lookup returns CDR1 SGHNT and CDR2 YENEEA. After removal of 6 bases from V and 10 bases from J, the junction contained 3 bases not matched to a gene.